This T cell receptor beta chain derives from a study of T-cell reconstitution after alpha-beta-depleted transplantation in children. Germline trimming cut 5 bases from V and 0 bases from J; bases unmatched to any gene: 8. The CDR3 runs to 18 residues. Molecular barcoding with unique molecular identifiers was used for the TCRbeta library. TCRdb re-derived calls from the PCR reads in MiXCR, one entry per CDR3 protein. The sample has hundreds of thousands of distinct CDR3 sequences, roughly a tenth seen once. This clonotype was sampled from a human donor who donated a stem cell graft to a child with acute myeloid leukemia. The V and J genes are TRBV12-3 or TRBV12-4 and TRBJ2-6, with 9 positions matching TRBD1. This specimen was PBMCs from the stem cell graft donor, taken from the stem cell graft. The CDR3 here is CASSPGTGLYSGANVLTF. In nucleotides, the CDR3 is TGTGCCAGCAGTCCCGGGACAGGGCTATACTCTGGGGCCAACGTCCTGACTTTC.